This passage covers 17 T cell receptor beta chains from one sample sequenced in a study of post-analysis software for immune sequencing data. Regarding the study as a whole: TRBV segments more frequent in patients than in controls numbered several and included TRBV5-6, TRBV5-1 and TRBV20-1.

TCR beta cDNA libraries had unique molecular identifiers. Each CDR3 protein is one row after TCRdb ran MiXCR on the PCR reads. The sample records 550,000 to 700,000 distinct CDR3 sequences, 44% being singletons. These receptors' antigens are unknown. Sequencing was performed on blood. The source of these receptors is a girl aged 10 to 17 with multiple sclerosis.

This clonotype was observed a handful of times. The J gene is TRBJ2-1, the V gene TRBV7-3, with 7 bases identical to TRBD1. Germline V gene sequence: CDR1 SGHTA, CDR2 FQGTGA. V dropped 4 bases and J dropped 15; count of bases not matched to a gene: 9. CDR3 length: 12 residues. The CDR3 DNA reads TGTGCCAGCAGCTCAGACAGGGAGAGCCTGTTCTTC. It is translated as CASSSDRESLFF.

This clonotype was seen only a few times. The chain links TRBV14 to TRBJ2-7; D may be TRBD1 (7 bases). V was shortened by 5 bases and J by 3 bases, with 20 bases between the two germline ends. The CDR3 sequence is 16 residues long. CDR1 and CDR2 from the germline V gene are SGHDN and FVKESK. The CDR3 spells CASSGTRQGLVYEQYF. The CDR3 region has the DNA TGTGCCAGCAGCGGGACTCGACAGGGCCTCGTCTACGAGCAGTACTTC.

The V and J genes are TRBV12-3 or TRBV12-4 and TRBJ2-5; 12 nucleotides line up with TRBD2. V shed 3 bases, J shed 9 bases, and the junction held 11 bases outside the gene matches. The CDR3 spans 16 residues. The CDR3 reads CASSFLAGGPWEAQYF. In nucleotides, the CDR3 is TGTGCCAGCAGTTTCCTAGCGGGGGGGCCGTGGGAGGCCCAGTACTTC.

The CDR3 coding sequence is TGCAGCGTCGTCGGGGGGGAAAACTCTGGAAACACCATATATTTT. It encodes CSVVGGENSGNTIYF. The chain has TRBV29-1 and TRBJ1-3; a weak D match, TRBD1 (5 bases). This CDR3 is 15 amino acids long. CDR1 is SQVTM and CDR2 is ANQGSEA in the germline V gene. V lost 6 bases and J 0 bases, leaving 15 bases between the germline ends.

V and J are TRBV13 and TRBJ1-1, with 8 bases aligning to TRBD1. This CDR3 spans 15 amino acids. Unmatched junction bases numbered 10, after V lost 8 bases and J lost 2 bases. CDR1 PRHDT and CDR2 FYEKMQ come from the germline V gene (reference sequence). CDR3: CASSSGQGANTEAFF. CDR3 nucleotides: TGTGCCAGCTCCTCAGGGCAGGGGGCCAACACTGAAGCTTTCTTT.

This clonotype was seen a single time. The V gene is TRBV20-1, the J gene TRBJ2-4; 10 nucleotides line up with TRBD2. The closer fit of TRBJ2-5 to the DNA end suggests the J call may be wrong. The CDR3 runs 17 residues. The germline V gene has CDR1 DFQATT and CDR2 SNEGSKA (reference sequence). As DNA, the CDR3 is TGCAGTGCTAGATTCCCCGGGATAGCGGGGGGCCAAGAGACCCAGTACTTC. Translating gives CSARFPGIAGGQETQYF.

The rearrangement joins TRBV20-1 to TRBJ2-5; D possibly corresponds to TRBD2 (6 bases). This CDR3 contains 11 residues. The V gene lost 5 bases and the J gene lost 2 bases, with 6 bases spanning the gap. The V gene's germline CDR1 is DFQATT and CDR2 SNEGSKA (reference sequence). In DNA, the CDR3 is TGCAGTGCTGGGGGGCAAGAGACCCAGTACTTC. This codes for CSAGGQETQYF.

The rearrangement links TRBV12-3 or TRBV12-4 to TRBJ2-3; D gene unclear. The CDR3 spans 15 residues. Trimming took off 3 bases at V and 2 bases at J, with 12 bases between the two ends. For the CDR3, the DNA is TGTGCCAGCAGTTTTGGTGGGTTCCTCACAGATACGCAGTATTTT. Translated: CASSFGGFLTDTQYF.

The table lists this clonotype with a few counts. The DNA for the CDR3 is TGCGCCAGCAGGCGACAGTCAACTAATGAAAAACTGTTTTTT. This encodes CASRRQSTNEKLFF. The chain recombines TRBV5-1 with TRBJ1-4; TRBD1 is a possible D gene (5 bases). CDR3 length: 14 amino acids. V dropped 5 bases and J dropped 0 bases, with 8 bases sitting between them. Germline V CDR1 and CDR2: SGHRS, YFSETQ.

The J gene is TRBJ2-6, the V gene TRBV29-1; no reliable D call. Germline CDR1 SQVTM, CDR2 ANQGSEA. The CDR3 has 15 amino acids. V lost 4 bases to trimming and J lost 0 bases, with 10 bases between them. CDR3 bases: TGCAGCGTTGCTATCGGCTTCTCTGGGGCCAACGTCCTGACTTTC. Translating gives CSVAIGFSGANVLTF.

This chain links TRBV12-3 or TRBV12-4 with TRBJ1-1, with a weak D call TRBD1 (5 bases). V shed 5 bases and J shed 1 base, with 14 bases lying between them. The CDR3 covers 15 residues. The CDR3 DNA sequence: TGTGCCAGCAGTAACAGCCGAGGGGAGAACACTGAAGCTTTCTTT. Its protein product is CASSNSRGENTEAFF.

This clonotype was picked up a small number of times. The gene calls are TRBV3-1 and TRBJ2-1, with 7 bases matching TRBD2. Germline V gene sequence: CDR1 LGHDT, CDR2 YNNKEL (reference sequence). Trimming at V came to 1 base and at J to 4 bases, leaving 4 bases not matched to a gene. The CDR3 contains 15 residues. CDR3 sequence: CASSQVAGVYNEQFF. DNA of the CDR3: TGTGCCAGCAGCCAAGTTGCGGGAGTATACAATGAGCAGTTCTTC.

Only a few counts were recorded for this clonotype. CDR3 DNA: TGCAGCGTTGTAAGGGACAAGTACAATGAGCAGTTCTTC. The encoded protein is CSVVRDKYNEQFF. The gene calls are TRBV29-1 and TRBJ2-1, with D maybe TRBD1 (6 bases). Trimming left V 4 bases short and J 4 bases short, with 11 bases between. CDR1 and CDR2 (germline): SQVTM, ANQGSEA. CDR3 length equals 13 residues.

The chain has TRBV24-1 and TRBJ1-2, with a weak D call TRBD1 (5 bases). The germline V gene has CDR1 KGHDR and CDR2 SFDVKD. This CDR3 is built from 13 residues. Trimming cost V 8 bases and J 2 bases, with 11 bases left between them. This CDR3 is CATKGLTNYGYTF. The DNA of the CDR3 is TGTGCCACCAAGGGACTCACGAACTATGGCTACACCTTC.

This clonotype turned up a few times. CDR3 coding DNA: TGCGCCAGCAAGGAGCTTTCCTACAATGAGCAGTTCTTC. Protein product: CASKELSYNEQFF. The chain has TRBV5-1 and TRBJ2-1; D is uncertain. CDR3 length: 13 amino acids. V lost 6 bases and J 1 base, leaving 8 bases between the germline ends. Germline V CDR1 and CDR2: SGHRS, YFSETQ.

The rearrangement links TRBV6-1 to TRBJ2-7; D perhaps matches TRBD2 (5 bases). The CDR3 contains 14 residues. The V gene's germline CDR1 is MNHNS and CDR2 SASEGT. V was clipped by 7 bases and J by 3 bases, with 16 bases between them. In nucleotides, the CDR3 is TGTGCCAGCATCCAAGGTGGGAGTAACTACGAGCAGTACTTC. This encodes CASIQGGSNYEQYF.

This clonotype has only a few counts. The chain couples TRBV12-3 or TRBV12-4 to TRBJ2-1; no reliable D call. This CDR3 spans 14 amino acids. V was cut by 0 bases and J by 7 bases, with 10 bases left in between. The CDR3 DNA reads TGTGCCAGCAGTTTAGCGTCGCCTGATAATGAGCAGTTCTTC. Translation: CASSLASPDNEQFF.